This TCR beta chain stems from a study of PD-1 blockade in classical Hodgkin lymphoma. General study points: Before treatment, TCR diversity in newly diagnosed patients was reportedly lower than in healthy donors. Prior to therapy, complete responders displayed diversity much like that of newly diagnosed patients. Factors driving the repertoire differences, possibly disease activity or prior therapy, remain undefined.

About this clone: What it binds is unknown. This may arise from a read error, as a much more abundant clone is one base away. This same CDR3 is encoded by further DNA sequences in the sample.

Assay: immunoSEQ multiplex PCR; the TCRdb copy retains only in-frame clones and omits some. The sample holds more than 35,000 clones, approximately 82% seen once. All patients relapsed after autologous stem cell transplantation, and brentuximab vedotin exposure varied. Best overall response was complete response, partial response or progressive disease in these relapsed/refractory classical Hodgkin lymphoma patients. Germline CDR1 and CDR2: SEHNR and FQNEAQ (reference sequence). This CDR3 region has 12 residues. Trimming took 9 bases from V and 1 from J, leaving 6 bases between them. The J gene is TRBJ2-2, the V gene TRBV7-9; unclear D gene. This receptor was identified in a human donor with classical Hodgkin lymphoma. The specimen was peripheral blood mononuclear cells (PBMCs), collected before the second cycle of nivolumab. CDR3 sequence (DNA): TGTGCCAGTGGGGAGAACACCGGGGAGCTGTTTTTT. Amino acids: CASGENTGELFF.